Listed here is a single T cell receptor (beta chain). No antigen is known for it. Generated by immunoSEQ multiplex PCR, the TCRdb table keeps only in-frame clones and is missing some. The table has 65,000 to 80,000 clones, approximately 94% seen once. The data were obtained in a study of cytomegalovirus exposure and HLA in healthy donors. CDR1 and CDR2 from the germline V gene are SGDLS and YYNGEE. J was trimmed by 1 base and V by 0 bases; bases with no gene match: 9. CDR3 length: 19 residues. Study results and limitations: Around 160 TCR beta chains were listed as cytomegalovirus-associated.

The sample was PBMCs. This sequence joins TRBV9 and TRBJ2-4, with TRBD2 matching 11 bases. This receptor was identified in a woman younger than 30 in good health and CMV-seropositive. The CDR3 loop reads CASSVEGLAGGWAKNIQYF. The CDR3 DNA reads TGTGCCAGCAGCGTAGAGGGGCTAGCGGGAGGATGGGCCAAAAACATTCAGTACTTC.